This T cell receptor (beta chain) was identified in a study of radiation and T cells in renal cell carcinoma. Study-level results: In blood, top tumor clones expanded by 2 weeks, shrinking by 4.

The germline V and J ends were trimmed by 1 base and 3 bases, with 11 bases remaining between them. This CDR3 is built from 15 residues. The germline V gene has CDR1 SGHDT and CDR2 YYEEEE. This table comes from immunoSEQ multiplex PCR, and its TCRdb copy is limited to in-frame clones, with some not included. The sample shows about 78,000 clones, 80% to 90% of them seen only once. Turning to this clone: Antigen unknown.

Time point described: blood 4 weeks post-SBRT, at nephrectomy. The treatment is: 15 Gy SBRT to primary tumor, nephrectomy 4 weeks later. The patient's renal cell carcinoma had clear cell pathology. The genes are TRBV5-6 and TRBJ1-5; D is unclear. The origin of this receptor is a woman between 70 and 85 years old with renal cell carcinoma. Sequenced here: blood, sampled from a patient whose treatment included radiotherapy and nephrectomy. The CDR3 DNA sequence: TGTGCCAGCAGCTTGCGGCAGGCTTACAATCAGCCCCAGCATTTT. Amino acid sequence: CASSLRQAYNQPQHF. The full variable domain, in which reference TRBV5-6 and TRBJ1-5 provide the parts outside the CDR3, is DAGVTQSPTHLIKTRGQQVTLRCSPKSGHDTVSWYQQALGQGPQFIFQYYEEEERQRGNFPDRFSGHQFPNYSSELNVNALLLGDSALYLCASSLRQAYNQPQHFGDGTRLSIL.